The next 20 T cell receptor beta chains were all read from a single sample in a study of blood T cell repertoires in COVID-19. Generated by immunoSEQ multiplex PCR, the TCRdb table keeps only in-frame clones and is missing some. The sample lists roughly 250,000 clones, around 81% occurring once. Sample: peripheral blood. The receptors were gathered from a man aged 50 or older with active or convalescent COVID-19.

Only a few counts were recorded for this clone. The V gene is TRBV7-7, the J gene TRBJ2-3; 7 positions match TRBD1. The trim removed 1 base at V and 6 bases at J, leaving 10 bases unmatched. The CDR3 totals 16 residues. CDR1 SSHAT and CDR2 FNYEAQ come from the germline V gene (reference sequence). The CDR3 spells CASSLDVNRGGDTQYF. DNA for the CDR3: TGTGCCAGCAGCTTAGATGTAAACAGGGGTGGGGATACGCAGTATTTT.

The V gene is TRBV7-8, the J gene TRBJ1-1; 7 bases fit TRBD1. The germline CDR1 and CDR2 sequences are SGHVS and FQNEAQ. This CDR3 has 13 amino acids. V lost 1 base, J lost 6 bases, and 2 bases stayed unmatched. CDR3 protein: CASSLGGQSEAFF. CDR3 sequence (DNA): TGTGCCAGCAGCTTAGGGGGACAGTCTGAAGCTTTCTTT.

The V call is TRBV7-9, the J call TRBJ2-3; no clear D. Trimming shortened V by 1 base and J by 2 bases, and 10 bases separated the two germline ends. CDR1 is SEHNR, CDR2 FQNEAQ, per germline (reference sequence). The CDR3 extends over 15 amino acids. In nucleotides, the CDR3 is TGTGCCAGCAGCTTAGGACAAGACCTCACAGATACGCAGTATTTT. Its translation is CASSLGQDLTDTQYF.

The table lists this clone with a few counts. Other DNA sequences of this sample code for an identical CDR3. This sequence joins TRBV29-1 and TRBJ1-3; D gene uncertain. Germline CDR1 and CDR2: SQVTM and ANQGSEA. V was cut by 1 base and J by 3 bases, with 4 bases left in between. The CDR3 has 12 residues. For the CDR3, the DNA is TGCAGCGTTGAAGGCGGTGGAAACACCATATATTTT. This sequence encodes CSVEGGGNTIYF.

The chain carries TRBV5-4 and TRBJ1-1; no firm D call. Germline V lookup: CDR1 SGHNT, CDR2 YYREEE (reference sequence). The germline V and J ends were trimmed by 4 bases and 1 base, with 11 bases remaining between them. The CDR3 consists of 14 residues. CDR3 sequence: CASSMPGENTEAFF. CDR3 nucleotides: TGTGCCAGCAGCATGCCCGGAGAGAACACTGAAGCTTTCTTT.

The CDR3 sequence is CASSIPLARIQYF. The CDR3 DNA is TGTGCCAGTAGTATCCCTCTCGCGCGCATTCAGTACTTC. The chain uses TRBV19 and TRBJ2-4; D is unclear. CDR1 and CDR2 (germline): LNHDA, SQIVND (reference sequence). The V and J ends lost 3 bases and 9 bases respectively, with 12 bases between them. The CDR3 spans 13 residues.

As regards this clone: Additional DNA sequences in this sample encode the identical CDR3. The chain combines TRBV3-1 (or the pseudogene TRBV3-2) with TRBJ1-2; TRBD1 might be the D (5 bases). CDR3 size: 12 residues. CDR1 and CDR2 (germline): LGHDT, YNNKEL (reference sequence). V lost 1 base, J lost 7 bases, and 7 bases lay in between. The CDR3 sequence: CASSQVGGGYTF. The DNA of the CDR3 is TGTGCCAGCAGCCAAGTCGGGGGTGGCTACACCTTC.

This chain links TRBV4-2 with TRBJ2-3; 9 bases are a match to TRBD2. CDR1 is LGHNA, CDR2 YNFKEQ, per germline. The junction had 2 bases not matched to a gene; V was cut back by 0 bases and J by 4 bases. The CDR3 length is 15 residues. This CDR3 reads CASSQEGGGADTQYF. CDR3 DNA: TGTGCCAGCAGCCAAGAAGGCGGGGGGGCAGATACGCAGTATTTT.

The rearrangement links TRBV28 to TRBJ2-5; D may be TRBD2 (5 bases). Trimming shortened V by 2 bases and J by 2 bases, and 9 bases separated the two germline ends. The CDR3 extends over 14 amino acids. Germline assignment: CDR1 MDHEN and CDR2 SYDVKM. CDR3 sequence (DNA): TGTGCCAGCAGTTTACCTAGCAATCAAGAGACCCAGTACTTC. This translates into CASSLPSNQETQYF. The complete variable domain, with remaining parts taken from reference TRBV28 and TRBJ2-5, reads DVKVTQSSRYLVKRTGEKVFLECVQDMDHENMFWYRQDPGLGLRLIYFSYDVKMKEKGDIPEGYSVSREKKERFSLILESASTNQTSMYLCASSLPSNQETQYFGPGTRLLVL.

The chain carries TRBV2 and TRBJ2-7; D is possibly TRBD2 (6 bases). V dropped 6 bases and J dropped 5 bases, with 14 bases sitting between them. This CDR3 contains 13 residues. Per the germline V gene, CDR1 is SNHLY and CDR2 is FYNNEI. The CDR3 region has the DNA TGTGCCAGCAGGCGGGACCCCGGGGACGAGCAGTACTTC. Translated: CASRRDPGDEQYF.

J is TRBJ1-6 and V is TRBV15, with a weak D call TRBD1 (6 bases). CDR1 LNHNV and CDR2 YYDKDF come from the germline V gene (reference sequence). The germline V and J ends were trimmed by 8 bases and 7 bases, with 12 bases remaining between them. The CDR3 sequence is 13 residues long. The CDR3 DNA reads TGTGCCACCGGTACAGGGAACAATTCACCCCTCCACTTT. Translating gives CATGTGNNSPLHF.

The J gene is TRBJ1-3, the V gene TRBV5-5; D possibly corresponds to TRBD1 (6 bases). The CDR3 contains 15 residues. Germline lookup yields CDR1 SGHKS and CDR2 YYEKEE (reference sequence). V gave up 2 bases and J gave up 4 bases, with 13 bases separating them. DNA for the CDR3: TGTGCCAGCAGCTTTAGCCCAGGGACAGGAAACACCATATATTTT. It translates to CASSFSPGTGNTIYF.

This chain joins TRBV5-4 and TRBJ2-1, with D unresolved. V shed 4 bases and J shed 4 bases, with 9 bases lying between them. This CDR3 comprises 13 residues. From germline, CDR1 is SGHNT and CDR2 YYREEE (reference sequence). The CDR3: CASSHSRYNEQFF. The CDR3 DNA reads TGTGCCAGCAGCCACTCCCGGTACAATGAGCAGTTCTTC.

The chain couples TRBV5-1 to TRBJ2-7; no clear D gene. The germline CDR1 and CDR2 sequences are SGHRS and YFSETQ. V lost 4 bases and J 0 bases, leaving 2 bases between the germline ends. This CDR3 region has 11 residues. The CDR3 region has the DNA TGCGCCAGCAGCCACTCCTACGAGCAGTACTTC. Translation gives CASSHSYEQYF.

The chain combines TRBV30 with TRBJ2-7; D not certain. Germline V lookup: CDR1 GTSNPN, CDR2 SVGIG (reference sequence). The CDR3 covers 13 residues. Trimming cost V 3 bases and J 3 bases, with 12 bases left between them. The DNA of the CDR3 is TGTGCCTGGAGAACCGGAGTAGGCTACGAGCAGTACTTC. Residues: CAWRTGVGYEQYF.

This rearrangement joins TRBV5-6 to TRBJ1-1; 10 positions match TRBD1. The CDR3 has 16 residues. In germline, CDR1 is SGHDT, CDR2 YYEEEE. V trimming: 3 bases; J trimming: 5 bases; junction bases outside the gene matches: 10. The CDR3 coding sequence is TGTGCCAGCAGCTCCGGGACAGGGGCAGTAGGAACTGAAGCTTTCTTT. The encoded protein is CASSSGTGAVGTEAFF.

Only one count was recorded for this clone. A junction end diverges from the germline sequence, so it may reflect a read error. The chain joins TRBV10-1 to TRBJ2-7, with 7 bases fitting TRBD2. Germline loops: CDR1 WNHNN, CDR2 SYGVQD (reference sequence). This CDR3 has 8 amino acids. CDR3: CASFGGRF. CDR3 nucleotide sequence: TGCGCCAGTTTCGGGGGGAGATTC.

This rearrangement joins TRBV27 to TRBJ1-2; TRBD1 might be the D (6 bases). Germline CDR1 is MNHEY and CDR2 is SMNVEV (reference sequence). This CDR3 is 18 amino acids long. V lost 3 bases to trimming and J lost 1 base, with 21 bases between them. CDR3 in amino acids: CASSFRKPGTILNYGYTF. The CDR3, as DNA: TGTGCCAGCAGTTTCCGGAAGCCCGGGACAATCCTTAACTATGGCTACACCTTC.

The rearrangement joins TRBV6-2 or TRBV6-3 to TRBJ2-1, with D unclear. CDR1 is MNHEY and CDR2 is SVGEGT in the germline V gene. CDR3 length equals 13 residues. Trimming removed 2 bases from V and 9 bases from J, with 11 bases in between. The CDR3 loop is CASSYAPTAEQFF. The CDR3 DNA is TGTGCCAGCAGTTACGCTCCCACAGCTGAGCAGTTCTTC.

The chain has TRBV18 and TRBJ1-2, with D possibly being TRBD1 (5 bases). CDR3 length equals 15 residues. Germline V lookup: CDR1 KGHSH, CDR2 LQKENI. V lost 4 bases and J lost 8, with 20 bases in between. CDR3 nucleotide sequence: TGTGCCAGCTCACTTAGCCCGGGACTGCCGAGCGGCTACACCTTC. Its translation is CASSLSPGLPSGYTF.